The 14 T cell receptor beta chains below were found in one sample sequenced in a study of blood T cells in healthy people across ages. The use of a sample-barcoded 5' primer and a J-beta primer mix characterized a second PCR of about 7 to 12 cycles. In TCRdb, the 5' RACE reads were re-called with MiXCR into one record per CDR3 protein. The profile shows about 1.6 million distinct CDR3 sequences, almost 35% of them singletons. The sequenced sample was blood. Receptor source: a woman aged 30 to 39 in good health.

The rearrangement uses TRBV27 and TRBJ2-1; the match to TRBD2 covers 13 bases. The CDR3 runs to 16 residues. Germline CDR1 is MNHEY and CDR2 is SMNVEV (reference sequence). Trimming removed 4 bases from V and 6 bases from J; junction bases left unmatched: 6. The CDR3 spells CASSSLGTSGINEQFF. In nucleotides, the CDR3 is TGTGCCAGCAGTTCCCTAGGGACTAGCGGGATCAATGAGCAGTTCTTC.

V usage is TRBV4-1 and J usage is TRBJ2-5, with D possibly matching TRBD1 (5 bases). Trimming shortened V by 3 bases and J by 5 bases, and 16 bases separated the two germline ends. Germline V gene sequence: CDR1 MGHRA, CDR2 YSYEKL. This CDR3 has 15 residues. In DNA, the CDR3 is TGCGCCAGCAGCCAGACAGTAGTCGGCCTTGAGACCCAGTACTTC. This sequence encodes CASSQTVVGLETQYF.

The rearrangement joins TRBV5-4 to TRBJ2-1; D remains ambiguous. Germline values: CDR1 SGHNT, CDR2 YYREEE (reference sequence). Trimming removed 4 bases at V and 9 bases at J, with 17 bases between. The CDR3 is 14 residues long. The CDR3 sequence: CASSQQPDYGEQFF. The CDR3 DNA is TGTGCCAGCAGCCAGCAGCCCGATTATGGTGAGCAGTTCTTC.

This clonotype has more than one count but fewer than ten. The V call is TRBV20-1, the J call TRBJ2-1; TRBD2 agrees at 9 bases. Germline assignment: CDR1 DFQATT and CDR2 SNEGSKA (reference sequence). CDR3 size: 13 residues. Unmatched junction bases numbered 4, after V lost 3 bases and J lost 7 bases. The CDR3, as DNA: TGCAGTGCTAGTTCTAGCGGGATGAATGAGCAGTTCTTC. This encodes CSASSSGMNEQFF.

The gene calls are TRBV27 and TRBJ2-7; D not resolved. Looked up from germline, CDR1 is MNHEY and CDR2 is SMNVEV (reference sequence). Trimming removed 8 bases from V and 4 bases from J, with 18 bases in between. This CDR3 contains 14 residues. CDR3 DNA sequence: TGTGCCAGCGCCCAAGGTCCTTTTTCTTACGAGCAGTACTTC. It yields the protein CASAQGPFSYEQYF.

This clonotype was observed a few times. The J gene is TRBJ2-7, the V gene TRBV2; D may be TRBD1 (6 bases). Germline values: CDR1 SNHLY, CDR2 FYNNEI. V was clipped by 5 bases and J by 0 bases, with 14 bases between them. The CDR3 is 15 amino acids. CDR3 nucleotides: TGTGCCAGCAGTCGGACAGTCAGGCTCTCCTACGAGCAGTACTTC. This translates into CASSRTVRLSYEQYF. The entire variable domain, with the rest obtained from reference TRBV2 and TRBJ2-7, is as follows: EPEVTQTPSHQVTQMGQEVILRCVPISNHLYFYWYRQILGQKVEFLVSFYNNEISEKSEIFDDQFSVERPDGSNFTLKIRSTKLEDSAMYFCASSRTVRLSYEQYFGPGTRLTVT.

The rearrangement links TRBV7-3 to TRBJ2-3; no definite D call. With 4 bases removed from V and 1 base from J, the gap between germline ends came to 15 bases. CDR3 length: 16 amino acids. The germline CDR1 and CDR2 sequences are SGHTA and FQGTGA. CDR3 DNA: TGTGCCAGCAGCTCAGATGGGCGAGGCCGCACAGATACGCAGTATTTT. This translates into CASSSDGRGRTDTQYF.

The J gene is TRBJ1-1, the V gene TRBV3-1, with TRBD1 as a possible D gene (5 bases). This CDR3 has 14 amino acids. V lost 3 bases, J lost 4 bases, and 12 bases lay in between. Germline CDR1 and CDR2: LGHDT and YNNKEL (reference sequence). The CDR3 loop is CASSHSDRSTEAFF. The CDR3 nucleotides are TGTGCCAGCAGCCACTCTGACAGAAGCACTGAAGCTTTCTTT.

The rearrangement uses TRBV30 and TRBJ2-6, with D uncertain. This CDR3 spans 17 amino acids. V gave up 0 bases and J gave up 3 bases, with 15 bases separating them. CDR1 is GTSNPN, CDR2 SVGIG, per germline (reference sequence). Written as DNA, the CDR3 is TGTGCCTGGAGTGTACCAGAGATGGCAGGTGGGGCCAACGTCCTGACTTTC. This codes for CAWSVPEMAGGANVLTF.

In this sample, this clonotype turned up a few times. CDR3 region: CASSFEDRVDGYTF. The CDR3 nucleotides are TGTGCCAGCAGCTTTGAGGACAGGGTTGATGGCTACACCTTC. The chain combines TRBV3-1 with TRBJ1-2; 8 nucleotides line up with TRBD1. This CDR3 contains 14 residues. Unmatched junction bases numbered 8, after V lost 5 bases and J lost 6 bases. CDR1 and CDR2 from the germline V gene are LGHDT and YNNKEL (reference sequence).

The chain joins TRBV6-1 to TRBJ2-1; no clear D. The germline gives CDR1 MNHNS, CDR2 SASEGT. With 7 bases removed from V and 8 bases from J, the gap between germline ends came to 18 bases. The CDR3 loop spans 14 amino acids. CDR3 bases: TGTGCCAGCACCCCTACCGCACTTAGGGATGAGCAGTTCTTC. This sequence encodes CASTPTALRDEQFF.

This clonotype was recorded a few times. This chain links TRBV20-1 with TRBJ1-5; D ambiguous. CDR1 is DFQATT and CDR2 is SNEGSKA in the germline V gene (reference sequence). V was clipped by 0 bases and J by 3 bases, with 15 bases between them. CDR3 length: 16 residues. The chain's CDR3 is CSARDEGGRPNQPQHF. CDR3 bases: TGCAGTGCTAGAGATGAGGGAGGCAGACCCAATCAGCCCCAGCATTTT.

This clonotype was detected only a few times. The V call is TRBV5-1, the J call TRBJ2-3; TRBD1 aligns across 7 bases. V trimming: 4 bases; J trimming: 4 bases; junction bases outside the gene matches: 9. The CDR3 has 15 amino acids. The germline V gene has CDR1 SGHRS and CDR2 YFSETQ. Here the CDR3 reads CASSAQGMGPDTQYF. CDR3 bases: TGCGCCAGCAGCGCACAGGGGATGGGCCCAGATACGCAGTATTTT.

V usage is TRBV2 and J usage is TRBJ1-2; the D gene is possibly TRBD1 (6 bases). Germline V gives CDR1 SNHLY, CDR2 FYNNEI. Deletions cut 3 bases from V and 6 bases from J, with 14 bases between. There are 14 residues in the CDR3. The CDR3 spells CASSDSGARDGYTF. DNA of the CDR3: TGTGCCAGCAGTGATTCGGGGGCCAGGGATGGCTACACCTTC.